This T cell receptor beta chain came from a study of T cells in Graves' hyperthyroidism and ophthalmopathy. Between the trimmed V and J ends, which lost 2 bases and 0 bases, there was a span of 8 bases. The germline CDR1 and CDR2 sequences are ENHRY and SYGVKD. The CDR3 is 14 amino acids. As for this clonotype: No antigen is known for it.

What was amplified from RNA transcripts were TCR beta CDR3 regions. The HTBI primer set drove a first-round RT-PCR of the TCR CDR3. One entry per CDR3 protein results from TCRdb running MiXCR on the multiplex PCR reads. The sample records 490,000 or so distinct CDR3 sequences, 46% being singletons. A patient was excluded if there was uncontrolled infection, other autoimmune disease, pregnancy or lactation. Diagnostic assessment was based on clinical symptoms, serum thyroxine and TRAb, thyroid ultrasound and orbital computed tomography. Regarding the study as a whole: Blood also showed most of the thyroid clonotypes that were expanded above 0.001. A model built on 13 V-J features separated ophthalmopathy from stable hyperthyroidism.

The V and J genes are TRBV10-3 and TRBJ2-7; D is perhaps TRBD1 (6 bases). What was sequenced was peripheral blood or thyroid tissue (not recorded which). The TCR was taken from an adult woman with Graves' disease, either hyperthyroidism or ophthalmopathy (not recorded which). This chain's CDR3 is CAISETGPSYEQYF. The DNA of the CDR3 is TGTGCCATCAGTGAGACAGGGCCCTCCTACGAGCAGTACTTC.